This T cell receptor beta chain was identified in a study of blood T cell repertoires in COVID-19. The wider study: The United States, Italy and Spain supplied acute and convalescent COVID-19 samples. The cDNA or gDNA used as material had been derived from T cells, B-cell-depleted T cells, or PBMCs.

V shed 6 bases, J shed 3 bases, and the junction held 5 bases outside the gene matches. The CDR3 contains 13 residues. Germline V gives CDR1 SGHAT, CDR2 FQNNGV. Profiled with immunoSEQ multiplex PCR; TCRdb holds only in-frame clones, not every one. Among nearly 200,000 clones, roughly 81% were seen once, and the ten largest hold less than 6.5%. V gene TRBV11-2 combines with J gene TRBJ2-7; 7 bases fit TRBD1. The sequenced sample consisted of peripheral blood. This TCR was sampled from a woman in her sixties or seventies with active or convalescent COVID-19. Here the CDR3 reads CASSPDRVYEQYF. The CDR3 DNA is TGTGCCAGCAGTCCCGACAGGGTCTACGAGCAGTACTTC.